This T cell receptor (beta chain) was identified in a study of OX40 agonist ivuxolimab in advanced cancers. For the study at large: Averaging about 60 years in age, with a range of 23 to 79, the cohort was 80% to 90% male.

Overall study results and limits: Some of the nonresponding patients also showed low levels of normalized T-cell clonal expansion.

J lost 3 bases, V lost 4 bases, and 6 bases had no gene match. CDR3 length: 16 residues. Germline CDR1 is SEHNR and CDR2 is FQNEAQ (reference sequence). This clone has just a few counts. The antigen is not known. Clones were sequenced by immunoSEQ multiplex PCR, and TCRdb holds only the in-frame ones, with some missing. This repertoire shows approximately 30,000 clones, 80% to 90% found once; its top ten account for about 32%. The sequence was obtained from an adult with an advanced solid tumor such as melanoma, head and neck, liver or kidney cancer. Sequenced here: CD4+ or CD8+ T cells sorted from blood, sampled in a trial of the OX40 agonist ivuxolimab. The V gene is TRBV7-9, the J gene TRBJ2-7; TRBD2 matches at 13 bases. The DNA of the CDR3 is TGTGCCAGCAGCTCCACTAGCGGGAGGGACAACTACGAGCAGTACTTC. This encodes CASSSTSGRDNYEQYF. The full variable domain, completed using reference TRBV7-9 and TRBJ2-7, is DTGVSQNPRHKITKRGQNVTFRCDPISEHNRLYWYRQTLGQGPEFLTYFQNEAQLEKSRLLSDRFSAERPKGSFSTLEIQRTEQGDSAMYLCASSSTSGRDNYEQYFGPGTRLTVT.